Shown below are 21 T cell receptor beta chains from a single sample sequenced in a study of CD8 T cells in Susac syndrome. An input of about 0.45 to 1 ug of RNA was subjected to reverse transcription using random hexamers. MiXCR, run by TCRdb on the immunoSEQ multiplex PCR reads, gives a single entry per CDR3 protein. Of under 200,000 distinct CDR3 sequences in the sample, just under 95% were seen once. Sequencing was performed on CD4+ T cells from PBMCs. The receptors shown here come from a human donor in good health.

J is TRBJ1-2 and V is TRBV2; D is unresolved. CDR1 and CDR2 (germline): SNHLY, FYNNEI. V dropped 6 bases and J dropped 1 base, with 15 bases sitting between them. The CDR3 loop spans 15 amino acids. The CDR3 nucleotides read TGTGCCAGCAGCCCCACCCCCGGCGGTAACTATGGCTACACCTTC. As protein: CASSPTPGGNYGYTF.

The chain joins TRBV19 to TRBJ2-7; 8 bases fit TRBD1. The ends lost 4 bases at V and 3 bases at J; junction bases unmatched: 5. CDR3 length: 14 residues. Germline assignment: CDR1 LNHDA and CDR2 SQIVND (reference sequence). The CDR3 spells CASSTPDRVYEQYF. The CDR3 DNA reads as TGTGCCAGTAGTACCCCGGACAGGGTCTACGAGCAGTACTTC.

This clonotype was recorded once. The chain joins TRBV7-9 to TRBJ2-3; D is possibly TRBD2 (6 bases). CDR1 SEHNR and CDR2 FQNEAQ come from the germline V gene (reference sequence). This CDR3 region has 12 residues. V was trimmed by 6 bases and J by 9 bases, leaving 13 bases between them. DNA for the CDR3: TGTGCCAGCAGTTCGGACTATACGACGCAGTATTTT. Translating gives CASSSDYTTQYF.

About this clonotype itself: A read error may account for a junction end that differs from germline. The chain is built from TRBV9 and TRBJ2-3; either TRBD1 or TRBD2 may fit D (5 bases each). Germline lookup yields CDR1 SGDLS and CDR2 YYNGEE. This CDR3 has 14 amino acids. In DNA, the CDR3 is TGTGCCAGCAGCTCCCGGGACGCTCGAGATGCGCAGTATTTT. It yields the protein CASSSRDARDAQYF.

This chain joins TRBV27 and TRBJ2-7, with D perhaps matching TRBD1 or TRBD2 (5 bases each). The CDR3 is made up of 13 amino acids. V was trimmed by 11 bases and J by 7 bases, leaving 21 bases between them. CDR1 and CDR2 from the germline V gene are MNHEY and SMNVEV (reference sequence). For the CDR3, the DNA is TGTGCCGTGAGGGGCAGGTGGACGGAAGAGCAGTACTTC. This translates into CAVRGRWTEEQYF.

This sequence joins TRBV25-1 and TRBJ1-2, with D maybe TRBD1 (5 bases). The CDR3 sequence is 16 residues long. Trimming removed 3 bases at V and 4 bases at J, with 18 bases between. Germline V gene lookup returns CDR1 MGHDK and CDR2 SYGVNS. The CDR3 DNA reads as TGTGCCAGCAGTGATGGGAACAGGCCCTTACGCTATGGCTACACCTTC. This sequence encodes CASSDGNRPLRYGYTF.

The V gene is TRBV11-2, the J gene TRBJ2-7; the D is unclear. Trimming took 0 bases from V and 0 from J, leaving 6 bases between them. CDR3 length: 14 amino acids. Germline CDR1 and CDR2: SGHAT and FQNNGV. CDR3 amino acids: CASSLEGSSYEQYF. The CDR3, as DNA: TGTGCCAGCAGCTTAGAAGGAAGCTCCTACGAGCAGTACTTC.

The CDR3 DNA follows: TGTGCCAGCAGCCCAGCAAGGGCTGGTGGCTACACCTTC. Its protein product is CASSPARAGGYTF. The rearrangement joins TRBV7-9 to TRBJ1-2; no reliable D call. V was trimmed by 5 bases and J by 7 bases, leaving 14 bases between them. Germline V gene sequence: CDR1 SEHNR, CDR2 FQNEAQ (reference sequence). The CDR3 is 13 amino acids.

The chain uses TRBV29-1 and TRBJ2-7; weak D call: TRBD1 (6 bases). CDR3 length equals 10 residues. CDR1 SQVTM and CDR2 ANQGSEA come from the germline V gene. CDR3 nucleotide sequence: TGCTCCACAGGGTCCTACGAGCAGTACTTC. Its translation: CSTGSYEQYF.

This clonotype was seen a single time. The chain employs TRBV29-1 and TRBJ1-2; 7 bases are a match to TRBD1. The CDR3 loop spans 13 amino acids. V gave up 3 bases and J gave up 5 bases; unmatched junction bases: 6. Germline V gene sequence: CDR1 SQVTM, CDR2 ANQGSEA. CDR3 in amino acids: CSVEGGGGYGYTF. CDR3 coding DNA: TGCAGCGTTGAGGGAGGGGGCGGATATGGCTACACCTTC.

This clonotype has more than one count but fewer than ten. CDR3 amino acids: CSVEGATNEKLFF. DNA of the CDR3: TGCAGCGTTGAGGGGGCAACTAATGAAAAACTGTTTTTT. J is TRBJ1-4 and V is TRBV29-1; tentative D call: TRBD1 (5 bases). CDR3 length equals 13 residues. Germline V gene lookup returns CDR1 SQVTM and CDR2 ANQGSEA. The V gene lost 3 bases and the J gene lost 0 bases, with 5 bases spanning the gap.

The CDR3 loop is CSAGQGNSGNTIYF. The CDR3 nucleotides read TGCAGCGCAGGGCAGGGAAACTCTGGAAACACCATATATTTT. The chain joins TRBV29-1 to TRBJ1-3, with D possibly TRBD1 on 5 matching bases. The germline CDR1 and CDR2 sequences are SQVTM and ANQGSEA. V was cut by 7 bases and J by 0 bases, with 13 bases left in between. The CDR3 extends over 14 amino acids.

The V gene is TRBV24-1, the J gene TRBJ2-1, with 9 bases aligning to TRBD2. Trimming took 9 bases from V and 7 from J; bases not matched to a gene: 6. Germline CDR1 is KGHDR and CDR2 is SFDVKD. This CDR3 contains 13 residues. CDR3: CATAGTSLNEQFF. The CDR3 DNA sequence: TGTGCCACCGCCGGGACTAGCTTGAATGAGCAGTTCTTC.

V usage is TRBV15 and J usage is TRBJ1-5; D gene ambiguous. The V and J ends lost 1 base and 2 bases respectively, with 9 bases between them. This CDR3 region has 15 residues. Germline assignment: CDR1 LNHNV and CDR2 YYDKDF (reference sequence). DNA for the CDR3: TGTGCCACCAGCAGAGCGGCTGGCGGCAATCAGCCCCAGCATTTT. The encoded protein is CATSRAAGGNQPQHF.

V gene TRBV20-1 combines with J gene TRBJ2-3, with 10 bases that match TRBD2. The J segment lost 5 bases and the V segment lost 6 bases, leaving 8 bases of the junction unmatched. Per germline, CDR1 DFQATT and CDR2 SNEGSKA (reference sequence). CDR3 length: 14 amino acids. CDR3 in amino acids: CSAEQRGGRDTQYF. CDR3 DNA: TGCAGTGCCGAGCAGCGGGGGGGCCGAGATACGCAGTATTTT.

This chain connects TRBV12-3 or TRBV12-4 to TRBJ1-5; no firm D call. The V and J ends lost 3 bases and 1 base respectively, with 10 bases between them. This CDR3 contains 15 residues. The CDR3: CASSLNSGSNQPQHF. CDR3 nucleotides: TGTGCCAGCAGTTTGAACAGTGGGAGCAATCAGCCCCAGCATTTT.

The chain carries TRBV29-1 and TRBJ2-1, with D hard to call. The CDR3 sequence is 13 residues long. The germline CDR1 and CDR2 sequences are SQVTM and ANQGSEA. Trimming took 4 bases from V and 6 from J, leaving 13 bases between them. DNA for the CDR3: TGCAGCGTTGGTCTCAGGTTGGGCAATGAGCAGTTCTTC. This gives the protein CSVGLRLGNEQFF.

The chain has TRBV28 and TRBJ2-4; TRBD1 is a possible D gene (6 bases). Germline lookup yields CDR1 MDHEN and CDR2 SYDVKM. This CDR3 region has 14 residues. V was clipped by 11 bases and J by 0 bases, with 14 bases between them. CDR3 sequence: CAVRTDLAKNIQYF. CDR3 DNA sequence: TGTGCCGTACGGACAGACTTAGCCAAAAACATTCAGTACTTC.

V usage is TRBV30 and J usage is TRBJ2-5; D perhaps matches TRBD1 (5 bases). Germline assignment: CDR1 GTSNPN and CDR2 SVGIG (reference sequence). Trimming left V 1 base short and J 0 bases short, with 6 bases between. The CDR3 extends over 13 amino acids. CDR3: CAWSGQNQETQYF. The CDR3 bases are TGTGCCTGGAGTGGACAGAACCAAGAGACCCAGTACTTC.

In this sample, this clonotype turned up once. This chain joins TRBV10-3 and TRBJ2-1; TRBD1 matches at 8 bases. Trimming removed 2 bases from V and 3 bases from J; junction bases left unmatched: 9. Germline V gene sequence: CDR1 ENHRY, CDR2 SYGVKD. The length of the CDR3 is 17 residues. CDR3 residues: CAISEREAGQGYNEQFF. In nucleotides, the CDR3 is TGTGCCATCAGTGAGAGAGAGGCAGGACAGGGCTACAATGAGCAGTTCTTC.

The table lists this clonotype with a count of one. The chain joins TRBV7-6 to TRBJ2-3; D not resolved. This CDR3 spans 14 amino acids. Germline assignment: CDR1 SGHVS and CDR2 FNYEAQ. Trimming pared 3 bases from V and 2 bases from J, leaving 9 bases between. CDR3 sequence reads: CASSLQAPTDTQYF. In DNA, the CDR3 is TGTGCCAGCAGCTTGCAGGCGCCCACAGATACGCAGTATTTT.